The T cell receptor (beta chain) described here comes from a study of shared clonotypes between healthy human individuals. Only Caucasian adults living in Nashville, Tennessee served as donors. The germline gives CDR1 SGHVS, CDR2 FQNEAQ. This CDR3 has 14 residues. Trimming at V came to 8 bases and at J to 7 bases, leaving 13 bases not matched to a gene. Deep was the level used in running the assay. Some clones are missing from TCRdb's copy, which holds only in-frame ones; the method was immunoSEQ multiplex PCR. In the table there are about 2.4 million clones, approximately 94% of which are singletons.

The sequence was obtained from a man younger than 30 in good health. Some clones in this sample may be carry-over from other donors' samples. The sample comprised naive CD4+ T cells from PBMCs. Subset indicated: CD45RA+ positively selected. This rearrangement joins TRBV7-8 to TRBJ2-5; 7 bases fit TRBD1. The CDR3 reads CASEGQTGPMTQYF. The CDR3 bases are TGTGCCAGCGAAGGGCAGACAGGGCCTATGACCCAGTACTTC.